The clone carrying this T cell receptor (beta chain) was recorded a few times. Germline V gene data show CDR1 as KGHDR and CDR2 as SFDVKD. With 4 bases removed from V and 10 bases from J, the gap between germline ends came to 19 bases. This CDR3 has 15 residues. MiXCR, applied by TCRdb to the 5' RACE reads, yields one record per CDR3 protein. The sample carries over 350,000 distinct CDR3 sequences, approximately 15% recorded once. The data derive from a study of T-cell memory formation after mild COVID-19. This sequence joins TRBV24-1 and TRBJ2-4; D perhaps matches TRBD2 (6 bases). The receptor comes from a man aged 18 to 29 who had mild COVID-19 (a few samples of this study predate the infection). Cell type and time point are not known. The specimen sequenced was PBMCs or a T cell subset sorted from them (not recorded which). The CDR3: CATSETAGTPRIQYF. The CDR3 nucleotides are TGTGCCACCAGTGAGACTGCCGGGACTCCAAGAATTCAGTACTTC.